The present T cell receptor beta chain was sequenced within a study of lymphopenia after photon versus proton radiotherapy. Study-level results: Under photons, naive T cells and diversity fell while effector/memory populations rose. After the lymphocyte nadir, photon-treated repertoires showed oligoclonal expansion, especially of CD8+ Temra cells.

The CDR3 has 16 amino acids. The V and J ends lost 0 bases and 6 bases respectively, with 16 bases between them. The germline CDR1 and CDR2 sequences are SGHKS and YYEKEE (reference sequence). This clone has only one observation. The target antigen is unknown. The method was immunoSEQ multiplex PCR; TCRdb's version includes in-frame clones alone and lacks a portion of them. Of fewer than 45,000 clones listed, around 83% are singletons. The origin of this receptor is a woman aged 70-85 years with pancreatic cancer. Some clones in this sample may be carry-over from other donors' samples. The sequencing used peripheral blood, collected from a patient treated with proton-based radiotherapy. The rearrangement links TRBV5-5 to TRBJ2-1; the D gene is possibly TRBD1 (5 bases). CDR3 nucleotides: TGTGCCAGCAGCTTGGAACAGGCCCTCCTAGGCAATGAGCAGTTCTTC. This translates into CASSLEQALLGNEQFF.